The 21 T cell receptor beta chains listed next were all sequenced from one sample in a study of shared clonotypes between healthy human individuals. Only CD45RO-negative cells positively selected for CCR7 counted as naive CD8 cells, so terminally differentiated effector memory CD45RA+ cells were excluded. Sequencing used immunoSEQ multiplex PCR; TCRdb keeps in-frame clones, though not all of them. The data contain around 2,000,000 clones, about 95% of them singletons. Sequencing used naive CD8+ T cells sorted from blood. These TCRs come from a man aged 18 to 30 in good health.

The rearrangement uses TRBV6-6 and TRBJ2-7; maybe TRBD1 (6 bases). Trimming cost V 10 bases and J 0 bases, with 16 bases left between them. Germline V CDR1 and CDR2: MNHNY, SVGAGI (reference sequence). The CDR3 totals 14 residues. The CDR3 bases are TGTGCCACCACGGAGGCACAGGGCTCCTACGAGCAGTACTTC. The encoded protein is CATTEAQGSYEQYF.

With regard to this clone: At the DNA level, this CDR3 is encoded by other sequences in the same sample as well. The V call is TRBV11-3, the J call TRBJ2-3; D uncertain. Germline V gene lookup returns CDR1 SGHNT and CDR2 YENEEA. V was trimmed by 3 bases and J by 6 bases, leaving 7 bases between them. This CDR3 comprises 12 residues. CDR3 protein: CASSLSADTQYF. In nucleotides, the CDR3 is TGTGCCAGCAGCTTGAGTGCCGATACGCAGTATTTT.

The genes are TRBV5-8 and TRBJ2-5; D ambiguous. V dropped 3 bases and J dropped 0 bases, with 18 bases sitting between them. Germline CDR1 is SGHTS and CDR2 is YDEGEE. This CDR3 has 17 residues. CDR3 in DNA: TGTGCCAGCAGCTCCCAGGCAAGGGCTTTGTACCAAGAGACCCAGTACTTC. Its protein product is CASSSQARALYQETQYF.

V and J are TRBV5-6 and TRBJ2-2; TRBD2 matches at 9 bases. Unmatched junction bases numbered 13, after V lost 3 bases and J lost 7 bases. The CDR3 consists of 17 residues. Germline CDR1 and CDR2: SGHDT and YYEEEE. CDR3 sequence: CASSSSGEAGGGGELFF. In nucleotides, the CDR3 is TGTGCCAGCAGCTCCTCGGGTGAAGCGGGAGGAGGCGGGGAGCTGTTTTTT.

The CDR3, as DNA: TGTGCCAGCAGCGGGGGACTAGCGGGCGAGCAGTACTTC. This sequence encodes CASSGGLAGEQYF. The chain employs TRBV6-1 and TRBJ2-7; 12 bases fit TRBD2. Germline V CDR1 and CDR2: MNHNS, SASEGT. After removal of 6 bases from V and 6 bases from J, the junction contained 3 bases not matched to a gene. The CDR3 extends over 13 amino acids.

The chain is built from TRBV29-1 and TRBJ1-4, with a weak D call TRBD1 (6 bases). This CDR3 spans 13 amino acids. Trimming removed 6 bases from V and 6 bases from J, with 14 bases in between. The germline CDR1 and CDR2 sequences are SQVTM and ANQGSEA. This CDR3 is CSVWGRTDEKLFF. The CDR3 DNA sequence: TGCAGCGTGTGGGGGCGGACCGATGAAAAACTGTTTTTT.

On this clone: The same CDR3 can be traced to other DNA sequences in this sample. The chain uses TRBV15 and TRBJ1-4; D is unresolved. Trimming pared 0 bases from V and 4 bases from J, leaving 6 bases between. CDR3 length equals 14 residues. CDR1 is LNHNV and CDR2 is YYDKDF in the germline V gene (reference sequence). CDR3 nucleotides: TGTGCCACCAGCAGAGACAGAGTTAATGAAAAACTGTTTTTT. Protein: CATSRDRVNEKLFF.

The rearrangement uses TRBV27 and TRBJ2-3; no clear D. V lost 3 bases and J 2 bases, leaving 12 bases between the germline ends. Germline V CDR1 and CDR2: MNHEY, SMNVEV (reference sequence). There are 15 residues in the CDR3. The CDR3 DNA reads TGTGCCAGCAGTTTCTCCGGGCCCGCCACAGATACGCAGTATTTT. Its protein product is CASSFSGPATDTQYF.

The rearrangement links TRBV7-9 to TRBJ2-3; D call uncertain. Trimming removed 5 bases from V and 1 base from J, with 10 bases in between. Per germline, CDR1 SEHNR and CDR2 FQNEAQ (reference sequence). The CDR3 contains 14 residues. CDR3 protein: CASSPPEGTDTQYF. The CDR3 DNA reads as TGTGCCAGCAGCCCCCCCGAGGGCACAGATACGCAGTATTTT.

Turning to this clone: The junction and the germline gene differ at one end; a read error may be behind it. This rearrangement joins TRBV7-9 to TRBJ2-5; D is undetermined. Germline V gives CDR1 SEHNR, CDR2 FQNEAQ (reference sequence). There are 13 residues in the CDR3. In DNA form, the CDR3 reads TGTGCCAGCAGCTTATCAGCACAAGTGACCCAGTACTTC. It translates to CASSLSAQVTQYF.

The chain carries TRBV7-9 and TRBJ2-1; tentatively, D is TRBD2 (5 bases). This CDR3 has 16 residues. The germline V gene has CDR1 SEHNR and CDR2 FQNEAQ (reference sequence). V was trimmed by 0 bases and J by 6 bases, leaving 15 bases between them. CDR3 region: CASSLAVSDLGNEQFF. The CDR3 DNA reads TGTGCCAGCAGCTTAGCCGTTAGCGACCTTGGCAATGAGCAGTTCTTC. The whole variable domain, filled in from reference TRBV7-9 and TRBJ2-1, reads DTGVSQNPRHKITKRGQNVTFRCDPISEHNRLYWYRQTLGQGPEFLTYFQNEAQLEKSRLLSDRFSAERPKGSFSTLEIQRTEQGDSAMYLCASSLAVSDLGNEQFFGPGTRLTVL.

The chain recombines TRBV5-4 with TRBJ1-2, with TRBD1 matching over 11 bases. Germline-derived CDR1 and CDR2 are SGHNT and YYREEE (reference sequence). V lost 4 bases, J lost 6 bases, and 5 bases stayed unmatched. The CDR3 contains 14 residues. The CDR3 is CASSPGTGGNGYTF. The CDR3 DNA sequence: TGTGCCAGCAGCCCCGGGACAGGGGGAAATGGCTACACCTTC.

The chain carries TRBV30 and TRBJ2-7; 10 nucleotides match TRBD2. Unmatched junction bases numbered 6, after V lost 4 bases and J lost 0 bases. The CDR3 is 15 residues long. The germline V gene has CDR1 GTSNPN and CDR2 SVGIG (reference sequence). CDR3 coding DNA: TGTGCCTGGAATGAGGCTAGCGGGAGCTCCTACGAGCAGTACTTC. This encodes CAWNEASGSSYEQYF.

The chain carries TRBV30 and TRBJ2-5; 7 positions match TRBD1. Per the germline V gene, CDR1 is GTSNPN and CDR2 is SVGIG (reference sequence). The V gene end was trimmed by 2 bases and the J gene end by 5 bases; junction bases not matched to a gene: 11. The CDR3 has 15 amino acids. The CDR3 nucleotides are TGTGCCTGGAGTACCCTAGGGACAGCGAGGGAGACCCAGTACTTC. It specifies CAWSTLGTARETQYF.

In DNA form, the CDR3 reads TGTGCCAGCAGCTTAGCCGGGGGCAATGAGCAGTTCTTC. Protein product: CASSLAGGNEQFF. J is TRBJ2-1 and V is TRBV7-3; a possible D gene is TRBD2 (6 bases). Germline CDR1 is SGHTA and CDR2 is FQGTGA. Deletions cut 2 bases from V and 6 bases from J, with 8 bases between. The CDR3 covers 13 residues.

The chain combines TRBV5-6 with TRBJ1-4; D is unclear. Trimming took off 4 bases at V and 4 bases at J, with 14 bases between the two ends. From germline, CDR1 is SGHDT and CDR2 YYEEEE. The CDR3 sequence is 15 residues long. The CDR3 DNA follows: TGTGCCAGCAGCCCCTCCTTTGGAATTAATGAAAAACTGTTTTTT. This translates into CASSPSFGINEKLFF.

The J gene is TRBJ2-1, the V gene TRBV23-1, with a weak D call TRBD1 (5 bases). TRBV23-1 carries the ORF label, with uncertain function. CDR3 size: 17 residues. With 0 bases removed from V and 7 bases from J, the gap between germline ends came to 19 bases. The CDR3 reads CASSQSVRGIDSNEQFF. In nucleotides, the CDR3 is TGCGCCAGCAGTCAATCAGTTAGGGGCATCGATTCAAATGAGCAGTTCTTC.

The chain combines TRBV28 with TRBJ1-2, with 11 bases lining up with TRBD1. CDR1 is MDHEN and CDR2 is SYDVKM in the germline V gene. The CDR3 sequence is 14 residues long. The V segment lost 5 bases and the J segment 7 bases; nucleotides outside the gene matches: 6. Here the CDR3 reads CASSPGQGARGYTF. CDR3 DNA sequence: TGTGCCAGCAGTCCCGGACAGGGGGCTCGTGGCTACACCTTC.

The chain recombines TRBV7-8 with TRBJ2-7; perhaps TRBD2 as D (6 bases). Germline values: CDR1 SGHVS, CDR2 FQNEAQ. Trimming left V 5 bases short and J 0 bases short, with 20 bases between. This CDR3 spans 17 amino acids. Here the CDR3 reads CASSTEGTSDDSYEQYF. In nucleotides, the CDR3 is TGTGCCAGCAGCACGGAGGGCACTTCGGACGACTCCTACGAGCAGTACTTC.

The gene calls are TRBV5-4 and TRBJ2-7, with D uncertain. Between the trimmed V and J ends, which lost 4 bases and 7 bases, there was a span of 15 bases. The CDR3 length is 13 residues. Germline CDR1 reads SGHNT; CDR2 reads YYREEE (reference sequence). CDR3: CASSVGILGEQYF. Here the CDR3 DNA reads TGTGCCAGCAGCGTGGGAATTCTCGGGGAGCAGTACTTC.

J is TRBJ2-3 and V is TRBV7-8; 10 bases align to TRBD2. Per germline, CDR1 SGHVS and CDR2 FQNEAQ. CDR3 length: 20 amino acids. J was trimmed by 4 bases and V by 4 bases; bases with no gene match: 20. The DNA for the CDR3 is TGTGCCAGCAGCTCCAACGACGTGGATACTGTAGCGGGGGGTTCAGATACGCAGTATTTT. Residues: CASSSNDVDTVAGGSDTQYF.